The 16 T cell receptor beta chains listed next were all sequenced from one sample in a study of blood T cell repertoires in COVID-19. The table came from immunoSEQ multiplex PCR; TCRdb's copy has only in-frame clones and leaves some out. Of about 130,000 clones in the sample, roughly four fifths are singletons; the top ten hold 9% to 15%. Input material: peripheral blood. These receptors originate from a woman aged 60-75 years with acute or convalescent COVID-19.

The chain couples TRBV2 to TRBJ1-6, with D tentatively TRBD1 (5 bases). The CDR3 spans 15 residues. Germline CDR1 SNHLY, CDR2 FYNNEI. Trimming cost V 3 bases and J 6 bases, with 12 bases left between them. The CDR3, as DNA: TGTGCCAGCAGTGAGGTGCGGGGCCTTAATTCACCCCTCCACTTT. The encoded protein is CASSEVRGLNSPLHF.

J is TRBJ1-3 and V is TRBV9, with a tentative D call TRBD1 (6 bases). The V gene lost 1 base and the J gene lost 4 bases, with 9 bases spanning the gap. This CDR3 spans 14 amino acids. Germline V gene lookup returns CDR1 SGDLS and CDR2 YYNGEE. CDR3 loop: CASSVSGAGNTIYF. CDR3 nucleotide sequence: TGTGCCAGCAGCGTATCAGGGGCCGGAAACACCATATATTTT.

The chain recombines TRBV2 with TRBJ1-1; D not resolved. CDR1 and CDR2 (germline): SNHLY, FYNNEI. V was shortened by 7 bases and J by 2 bases, with 14 bases between the two germline ends. The CDR3 sequence is 14 residues long. The CDR3 DNA sequence: TGTGCCAGCAAGAGCGCAGACTTTAACACTGAAGCTTTCTTT. This sequence encodes CASKSADFNTEAFF.

V and J are TRBV30 and TRBJ1-3, with D tentatively TRBD1 (5 bases). Germline V CDR1 and CDR2: GTSNPN, SVGIG (reference sequence). The CDR3 covers 15 residues. Trimming removed 1 base from V and 0 bases from J, with 10 bases in between. The CDR3 coding sequence is TGTGCCTGGAGTGGACAGCTTCACTCTGGAAACACCATATATTTT. Translating gives CAWSGQLHSGNTIYF.

This chain connects TRBV6-5 to TRBJ1-5; TRBD1 agrees at 9 bases. The germline V gene encodes CDR1 MNHEY and CDR2 SVGAGI. The CDR3 has 15 residues. V was clipped by 6 bases and J by 7 bases; unmatched bases: 10. CDR3 sequence reads: CASRNPGQGRQPQHF. The DNA for the CDR3 is TGTGCCAGCAGAAACCCGGGACAGGGCCGGCAGCCCCAGCATTTT.

This clone occurred a few times. The chain couples TRBV19 to TRBJ1-5, with 9 bases that match TRBD1. The CDR3 is made up of 16 amino acids. V lost 5 bases and J lost 4; bases outside the gene matches: 9. Looked up from germline, CDR1 is LNHDA and CDR2 is SQIVND (reference sequence). CDR3 in amino acids: CASSQTAGQGNQPQHF. The CDR3, as DNA: TGTGCCAGTAGTCAAACCGCGGGACAGGGAAATCAGCCCCAGCATTTT. The whole variable domain, filled in from reference TRBV19 and TRBJ1-5, reads DGGITQSPKYLFRKEGQNVTLSCEQNLNHDAMYWYRQDPGQGLRLIYYSQIVNDFQKGDIAEGYSVSREKKESFPLTVTSAQKNPTAFYLCASSQTAGQGNQPQHFGDGTRLSIL.

The rearrangement links TRBV2 to TRBJ1-1; 7 nucleotides line up with TRBD1. The CDR3 loop spans 14 amino acids. The germline gives CDR1 SNHLY, CDR2 FYNNEI. The V segment lost 6 bases and the J segment 0 bases; nucleotides outside the gene matches: 4. CDR3 bases: TGTGCCAGCAGGCGACAGGGAATGAACACTGAAGCTTTCTTT. Translated, it gives CASRRQGMNTEAFF.

The chain is built from TRBV4-1 and TRBJ1-1; TRBD1 agrees at 7 bases. Germline V CDR1 and CDR2: MGHRA, YSYEKL. V lost 0 bases and J lost 8; bases outside the gene matches: 6. The CDR3 totals 14 residues. CDR3 residues: CASSQEWSGGEAFF. As DNA, the CDR3 is TGCGCCAGCAGCCAAGAGTGGTCAGGGGGGGAAGCTTTCTTT.

This chain uses TRBV10-3 with TRBJ1-4; weak D call: TRBD1 (5 bases). V gave up 3 bases and J gave up 3 bases, with 8 bases separating them. From germline, CDR1 is ENHRY and CDR2 SYGVKD. There are 14 residues in the CDR3. CDR3 bases: TGTGCCATCAGTGAACGGGGGTCTAATGAAAAACTGTTTTTT. Translated: CAISERGSNEKLFF.

This chain uses TRBV7-2 with TRBJ1-6; 8 nucleotides agree with TRBD1. J gave up 2 bases and V 2 bases, and 2 bases lay outside the gene matches. Germline CDR1 SGHTA, CDR2 FQGNSA. This CDR3 is built from 16 residues. The DNA of the CDR3 is TGTGCCAGCAGCTTACAGGGGGCGGCCTATAATTCACCCCTCCACTTT. Translating gives CASSLQGAAYNSPLHF. Full variable domain (rest looked up from reference TRBV7-2 and TRBJ1-6): GAGVSQSPSNKVTEKGKDVELRCDPISGHTALYWYRQSLGQGLEFLIYFQGNSAPDKSGLPSDRFSAERTGGSVSTLTIQRTQQEDSAVYLCASSLQGAAYNSPLHFGNGTRLTVT.

The chain links TRBV30 to TRBJ1-5; D perhaps matches TRBD1 (6 bases). The CDR3 is 13 residues long. Deletions cut 2 bases from V and 4 bases from J, with 9 bases between. Germline CDR1 GTSNPN, CDR2 SVGIG (reference sequence). CDR3 in DNA: TGTGCCTGGAGTCCTACAGGGAATCAGCCCCAGCATTTT. Encoded protein: CAWSPTGNQPQHF.

The chain links TRBV3-1 (or the pseudogene TRBV3-2) to TRBJ2-1, with 8 bases identical to TRBD1. The CDR3 has 15 amino acids. V lost 0 bases, J lost 5 bases, and 3 bases stayed unmatched. CDR1 and CDR2 (germline): LGHDT, YNNKEL (reference sequence). This CDR3 is CASSQDGTGDNEQFF. Here the CDR3 DNA reads TGTGCCAGCAGCCAAGACGGGACAGGAGACAATGAGCAGTTCTTC.

The CDR3 protein is CASSLRRGGYGYTF. CDR3 sequence (DNA): TGTGCCAGCAGCTTGAGGCGGGGGGGCTATGGCTACACCTTC. V usage is TRBV5-6 and J usage is TRBJ1-2; tentative D call: TRBD1 (5 bases). V dropped 1 base and J dropped 4 bases, with 11 bases sitting between them. The germline CDR1 and CDR2 sequences are SGHDT and YYEEEE. The CDR3 covers 14 residues.

CDR3 residues: CASSLYGSGQGYIQYF. The CDR3 DNA sequence: TGTGCCAGCAGCTTGTACGGGTCGGGACAGGGGTACATTCAGTACTTC. The V call is TRBV5-4, the J call TRBJ2-4; 10 nucleotides match TRBD1. CDR1 and CDR2 from the germline V gene are SGHNT and YYREEE (reference sequence). J lost 8 bases, V lost 1 base, and 9 bases had no gene match. This CDR3 comprises 16 residues.

The DNA for the CDR3 is TGCGCCAGCAGCTTGGTAGTAGCGGGGGGGCCCAATGAGCAGTTCTTC. This encodes CASSLVVAGGPNEQFF. This chain uses TRBV5-1 with TRBJ2-1; 11 nucleotides align to TRBD2. The CDR3 is made up of 16 amino acids. The germline V gene encodes CDR1 SGHRS and CDR2 YFSETQ. V lost 0 bases to trimming and J lost 6 bases; unmatched junction nucleotides: 5.

This clone was observed a few times. The rearrangement uses TRBV24-1 and TRBJ2-2; TRBD1 aligns across 10 bases. With 2 bases clipped from V and 2 bases from J, the junction kept 1 base outside the gene matches. This CDR3 comprises 16 residues. Germline V gives CDR1 KGHDR, CDR2 SFDVKD. DNA for the CDR3: TGTGCCACCAGTGATTGGACAGGGGGAAACACCGGGGAGCTGTTTTTT. Its protein is CATSDWTGGNTGELFF.